Shown below are 25 T cell receptor beta chains from a single sample sequenced in a study of cytomegalovirus exposure and HLA in healthy donors. Use of 60 Vbeta and 13 Jbeta primers characterized the PCR. Repertoires were generated with immunoSEQ multiplex PCR, while TCRdb's copy carries only in-frame clones and drops some. This table has 100,000 to 150,000 clones, around 85% appearing once. The sequenced sample consisted of PBMCs. Receptor source: a man between 18 and 29 years old in good health and CMV-seropositive.

The V call is TRBV15, the J call TRBJ1-4; D gene unclear. There are 15 residues in the CDR3. Germline V gives CDR1 LNHNV, CDR2 YYDKDF (reference sequence). V lost 1 base, J lost 4 bases, and 10 bases lay in between. The CDR3 protein is CATSRVGTGNEKLFF. The CDR3, as DNA: TGTGCCACCAGCAGAGTTGGAACGGGTAATGAAAAACTGTTTTTT.

The chain is built from TRBV29-1 and TRBJ2-1; 14 nucleotides line up with TRBD2. Trimming at V came to 7 bases and at J to 6 bases, leaving 11 bases not matched to a gene. CDR3 length equals 16 residues. Germline lookup yields CDR1 SQVTM and CDR2 ANQGSEA. CDR3 protein: CSARGLAGAHTNEQFF. The CDR3 DNA reads as TGCAGCGCCAGGGGACTAGCGGGAGCACATACCAATGAGCAGTTCTTC.

The chain links TRBV5-6 to TRBJ2-5, with D possibly matching TRBD2 (5 bases). The ends were cut back, 0 bases at V and 4 bases at J, with 7 bases in the middle. CDR1 is SGHDT and CDR2 is YYEEEE in the germline V gene. The CDR3 spans 13 residues. CDR3: CASSLAGRETQYF. CDR3 sequence (DNA): TGTGCCAGCAGCTTGGCGGGGAGAGAGACCCAGTACTTC.

The chain combines TRBV6-5 with TRBJ1-1; the match to TRBD1 covers 7 bases. CDR1 and CDR2 (germline): MNHEY, SVGAGI. V shed 6 bases, J shed 9 bases, and the junction held 13 bases outside the gene matches. The CDR3 spans 14 residues. The CDR3 DNA reads TGTGCCAGCAGACTAACATGGACAGGCGGACAAGCTTTCTTT. It specifies CASRLTWTGGQAFF.

CDR3 region: CASSNDRDQPQHF. CDR3 coding DNA: TGTGCCAGTAGTAACGACAGGGACCAGCCCCAGCATTTT. The genes are TRBV19 and TRBJ1-5; the match to TRBD1 covers 7 bases. The CDR3 consists of 13 residues. Germline V gene data show CDR1 as LNHDA and CDR2 as SQIVND (reference sequence). With 4 bases clipped from V and 7 bases from J, the junction kept 4 bases outside the gene matches.

V is TRBV5-4 and J is TRBJ2-1; 9 positions agree with TRBD2. With 0 bases clipped from V and 4 bases from J, the junction kept 5 bases outside the gene matches. This CDR3 is built from 16 residues. Germline-derived CDR1 and CDR2 are SGHNT and YYREEE (reference sequence). The CDR3 region is CASSLASRGGYNEQFF. The CDR3 DNA reads as TGTGCCAGCAGCTTGGCCTCGCGGGGGGGGTACAATGAGCAGTTCTTC.

The genes are TRBV5-1 and TRBJ1-2; D perhaps matches TRBD1 (6 bases). Germline V gene data show CDR1 as SGHRS and CDR2 as YFSETQ. The CDR3 consists of 16 residues. The V end was cut by 3 bases, the J end by 4 bases, with 19 bases between. The CDR3, as DNA: TGCGCCAGCAGCTCGTACGAACGGGGGGCCGTCTATGGCTACACCTTC. Its translation: CASSSYERGAVYGYTF. Drawing the rest from reference TRBV5-1 and TRBJ1-2, the complete variable domain is KAGVTQTPRYLIKTRGQQVTLSCSPISGHRSVSWYQQTPGQGLQFLFEYFSETQRNKGNFPGRFSGRQFSNSRSEMNVSTLELGDSALYLCASSSYERGAVYGYTFGSGTRLTVV.

This chain links TRBV18 with TRBJ2-5; TRBD1 matches at 9 bases. V was pared by 1 base and J by 1 base, with 13 bases of the junction left unmatched. From germline, CDR1 is KGHSH and CDR2 LQKENI. The CDR3 loop spans 19 amino acids. This CDR3 reads CASSPRHSWTGDLQETQYF. The CDR3 nucleotides read TGTGCCAGCTCACCACGCCACTCCTGGACAGGGGACCTCCAAGAGACCCAGTACTTC.

The chain carries TRBV27 and TRBJ2-2; D remains unclear. Per germline, CDR1 MNHEY and CDR2 SMNVEV (reference sequence). The CDR3 is made up of 14 amino acids. The V end was cut by 5 bases, the J end by 6 bases, with 13 bases between. CDR3 residues: CASSPAASPGELFF. CDR3 bases: TGTGCCAGCAGTCCCGCCGCGAGCCCCGGGGAGCTGTTTTTT.

This clone showed up just a few times. The DNA of the CDR3 is TGTGCCAGCAGCGCACAGGGACGCGACACAGATACGCAGTATTTT. It translates to CASSAQGRDTDTQYF. The V gene is TRBV9, the J gene TRBJ2-3; tentative D call: TRBD1 (6 bases). V lost 3 bases and J 2 bases, leaving 13 bases between the germline ends. The germline CDR1 and CDR2 sequences are SGDLS and YYNGEE. The CDR3 contains 15 residues.

CDR3 protein: CASSLWRGLDEQFF. The CDR3 region has the DNA TGTGCCAGCAGCCTGTGGAGGGGCTTAGATGAGCAGTTCTTC. This chain connects TRBV5-5 to TRBJ2-1, with D possibly matching TRBD2 (6 bases). CDR3 length: 14 residues. V was shortened by 4 bases and J by 8 bases, with 16 bases between the two germline ends. Germline values: CDR1 SGHKS, CDR2 YYEKEE (reference sequence).

This clone was seen only once. This chain uses TRBV9 with TRBJ1-1, with D uncertain. The V end lost 0 bases, the J end lost 4 bases, and 13 bases lay between the germline ends. This CDR3 comprises 15 residues. Looked up from germline, CDR1 is SGDLS and CDR2 is YYNGEE. CDR3 sequence (DNA): TGTGCCAGCAGCGTAGGAGGGTCCCGGGGCACTGAAGCTTTCTTT. Translation: CASSVGGSRGTEAFF.

The chain recombines TRBV6-5 with TRBJ2-1, with 8 nucleotides matching TRBD1. From germline, CDR1 is MNHEY and CDR2 SVGAGI. Trimming removed 0 bases from V and 8 bases from J; junction bases left unmatched: 3. This CDR3 is built from 14 residues. As DNA, the CDR3 is TGTGCCAGCAGTTACTCAGACAGGGGCCATGAGCAGTTCTTC. Encoded protein: CASSYSDRGHEQFF.

The V call is TRBV30, the J call TRBJ2-5; 12 nucleotides line up with TRBD1. Germline V gives CDR1 GTSNPN, CDR2 SVGIG (reference sequence). J gave up 1 base and V 5 bases, and 5 bases lay outside the gene matches. The CDR3 has 15 amino acids. The CDR3, as DNA: TGTGCCTGGTCCCGGGACAGGGGGCTCCAAGAGACCCAGTACTTC. Amino acid sequence: CAWSRDRGLQETQYF.

This chain links TRBV5-4 with TRBJ2-1; 8 bases align to TRBD2. Germline V gene data show CDR1 as SGHNT and CDR2 as YYREEE (reference sequence). V shed 4 bases, J shed 4 bases, and the junction held 13 bases outside the gene matches. The CDR3 contains 17 residues. Written as DNA, the CDR3 is TGTGCCAGCAGCCCGGGACTAGGGCGAAGGGGTTACAATGAGCAGTTCTTC. Translated, it gives CASSPGLGRRGYNEQFF.

The chain employs TRBV11-2 and TRBJ2-3; D perhaps matches TRBD2 (6 bases). The germline V gene encodes CDR1 SGHAT and CDR2 FQNNGV. The CDR3 loop spans 17 amino acids. The V end was cut by 0 bases, the J end by 0 bases, with 13 bases between. The CDR3 protein is CASSLDRVGTSTDTQYF. CDR3 nucleotides: TGTGCCAGCAGCTTAGATCGAGTGGGGACTAGCACAGATACGCAGTATTTT.

The chain couples TRBV27 to TRBJ2-1; 7 bases are shared with TRBD1. V gave up 8 bases and J gave up 0 bases; unmatched junction bases: 4. The CDR3 sequence is 14 residues long. Germline V gives CDR1 MNHEY, CDR2 SMNVEV (reference sequence). CDR3 in DNA: TGTGCCAGCCGCAGGGGGAGCTCCTACAATGAGCAGTTCTTC. Translating it yields CASRRGSSYNEQFF.

The chain is built from TRBV7-2 and TRBJ2-3; no clear D. V lost 2 bases and J 1 base, leaving 7 bases between the germline ends. The CDR3 contains 14 residues. In germline, CDR1 is SGHTA, CDR2 FQGNSA. For the CDR3, the DNA is TGTGCCAGCAGCTTAAGGCAGGGCACAGATACGCAGTATTTT. Residues: CASSLRQGTDTQYF.

The V gene is TRBV7-8, the J gene TRBJ1-1, with 8 bases matching TRBD1. Trimming at V came to 2 bases and at J to 5 bases, leaving 7 bases not matched to a gene. Germline V gene sequence: CDR1 SGHVS, CDR2 FQNEAQ. This CDR3 region has 15 residues. CDR3 loop: CASSLTDRGFTEAFF. CDR3 nucleotides: TGTGCCAGCAGCTTAACAGACAGGGGTTTTACTGAAGCTTTCTTT.

Here the CDR3 reads CASSSGTGGLYEQFF. The CDR3 DNA is TGTGCCAGCAGCTCCGGGACAGGGGGCTTATATGAGCAGTTCTTC. V usage is TRBV7-2 and J usage is TRBJ2-1, with 12 bases matching TRBD1. Unmatched junction bases numbered 6, after V lost 4 bases and J lost 8 bases. Germline V gene sequence: CDR1 SGHTA, CDR2 FQGNSA. The CDR3 totals 15 residues.

V gene TRBV11-3 combines with J gene TRBJ2-1; D is unclear. V lost 3 bases and J 3 bases, leaving 6 bases between the germline ends. The CDR3 extends over 13 amino acids. CDR1 and CDR2 (germline): SGHNT, YENEEA. For the CDR3, the DNA is TGTGCCAGCAGCTTCGGGTTCTACAATGAGCAGTTCTTC. Its translation is CASSFGFYNEQFF.

The rearrangement uses TRBV7-9 and TRBJ2-1; 11 bases agree with TRBD2. The J segment lost 5 bases and the V segment lost 5 bases, leaving 5 bases of the junction unmatched. Germline V gives CDR1 SEHNR, CDR2 FQNEAQ (reference sequence). There are 15 residues in the CDR3. The CDR3 loop is CASSKGGLADNEQFF. In DNA, the CDR3 is TGTGCCAGCAGCAAAGGGGGACTAGCGGACAATGAGCAGTTCTTC.

The rearrangement joins TRBV9 to TRBJ2-4; 12 bases are shared with TRBD2. Trimming took 3 bases from V and 6 from J; bases not matched to a gene: 7. The CDR3 length is 16 residues. Per germline, CDR1 SGDLS and CDR2 YYNGEE. Written as DNA, the CDR3 is TGTGCCAGCAGCGCCCTAGCGGGAGGGGAACCAAACATTCAGTACTTC. Its protein is CASSALAGGEPNIQYF.

The chain recombines TRBV19 with TRBJ2-7; 12 bases align to TRBD1. CDR3 size: 15 residues. V dropped 1 base and J dropped 6; count of bases not matched to a gene: 4. In germline, CDR1 is LNHDA, CDR2 SQIVND (reference sequence). CDR3: CASSIVGTGGSEQYF. The CDR3 region has the DNA TGTGCCAGTAGTATAGTAGGGACAGGGGGCTCCGAGCAGTACTTC. Based on the CDR3 plus reference TRBV19 and TRBJ2-7, the full variable domain is DGGITQSPKYLFRKEGQNVTLSCEQNLNHDAMYWYRQDPGQGLRLIYYSQIVNDFQKGDIAEGYSVSREKKESFPLTVTSAQKNPTAFYLCASSIVGTGGSEQYFGPGTRLTVT.

The CDR3 reads CASSEDERPGNTIYF. The CDR3 DNA follows: TGTGCCAGTAGTGAGGACGAGCGGCCGGGAAACACCATATATTTT. The chain carries TRBV19 and TRBJ1-3; D remains unclear. The V and J ends lost 5 bases and 4 bases respectively, with 15 bases between them. The CDR3 consists of 15 residues. CDR1 and CDR2 (germline): LNHDA, SQIVND (reference sequence).